The 21 T cell receptor beta chains presented below share a single source sample, sequenced in a study of blood T cell repertoires in COVID-19. The assay was immunoSEQ multiplex PCR, and TCRdb's table has in-frame clones only and misses some. This sample has fewer than 300,000 clones; 88% occur once, and the top ten carry approximately 8.8%. Source material: peripheral blood. The source is a man aged 18 to 29 with active or convalescent COVID-19.

CDR3 amino acids: CASSQDWDRGFLFF. In DNA form, the CDR3 reads TGCGCCAGCAGCCAAGACTGGGACAGGGGGTTTTTGTTTTTT. The chain employs TRBV4-1 and TRBJ1-4; 11 bases agree with TRBD1. Trimming removed 0 bases from V and 15 bases from J; junction bases left unmatched: 6. Germline V gives CDR1 MGHRA, CDR2 YSYEKL. The CDR3 loop spans 14 amino acids.

This sequence joins TRBV7-2 and TRBJ2-7, with a possible D match to TRBD2 (6 bases). Trimming stripped 1 base from V and 0 bases from J, with 13 bases between. The CDR3 is made up of 16 amino acids. CDR1 SGHTA and CDR2 FQGNSA come from the germline V gene. Here the CDR3 DNA reads TGTGCCAGCAGCTTAGTATCCGGGGGATCCTCCTACGAGCAGTACTTC. Encoded protein: CASSLVSGGSSYEQYF.

This chain joins TRBV10-3 and TRBJ2-5; D is ambiguous. CDR1 is ENHRY, CDR2 SYGVKD, per germline. With 2 bases removed from V and 2 bases from J, the gap between germline ends came to 12 bases. The CDR3 is 15 residues long. CDR3 sequence: CAISETLGPQETQYF. As DNA, the CDR3 is TGTGCCATCAGTGAGACCCTTGGCCCACAAGAGACCCAGTACTTC.

V and J are TRBV19 and TRBJ1-3, with D uncertain. The length of the CDR3 is 13 residues. The V end lost 3 bases, the J end lost 6 bases, and 9 bases lay between the germline ends. Germline assignment: CDR1 LNHDA and CDR2 SQIVND (reference sequence). CDR3 protein: CASSISPLNTIYF. The CDR3 DNA sequence: TGTGCCAGTAGTATTTCTCCGTTAAACACCATATATTTT.

The V call is TRBV2, the J call TRBJ2-2, with TRBD1 matching 7 bases. The CDR3 runs 15 residues. The trim removed 1 base at V and 4 bases at J, leaving 3 bases unmatched. CDR1 is SNHLY, CDR2 FYNNEI, per germline. CDR3 nucleotides: TGTGCCAGCAGTGAAGAGGGGGCTGGCACCGGGGAGCTGTTTTTT. This gives the protein CASSEEGAGTGELFF.

The chain couples TRBV27 to TRBJ2-3; a possible D gene is TRBD1 (6 bases). This CDR3 is built from 12 residues. With 4 bases removed from V and 5 bases from J, the gap between germline ends came to 7 bases. CDR1 is MNHEY, CDR2 SMNVEV, per germline (reference sequence). CDR3 amino acids: CASSSGVDTQYF. The CDR3 region has the DNA TGTGCCAGCAGTTCAGGGGTAGATACGCAGTATTTT.

CDR3 protein: CASRRGQGVTMNTEAFF. The CDR3 coding sequence is TGTGCCAGCAGACGAGGACAGGGGGTAACCATGAACACTGAAGCTTTCTTT. This chain connects TRBV5-4 to TRBJ1-1, with TRBD1 matching 10 bases. This CDR3 comprises 17 residues. Germline values: CDR1 SGHNT, CDR2 YYREEE (reference sequence). V shed 5 bases, J shed 0 bases, and the junction held 10 bases outside the gene matches.

CDR3 residues: CASSVAAIGGAGNTIYF. CDR3 DNA: TGTGCCAGCAGCGTAGCTGCCATAGGGGGTGCTGGAAACACCATATATTTT. The rearrangement joins TRBV9 to TRBJ1-3; TRBD1 is a possible D gene (6 bases). The CDR3 is made up of 17 amino acids. Trimming pared 0 bases from V and 2 bases from J, leaving 15 bases between. CDR1 and CDR2 from the germline V gene are SGDLS and YYNGEE.

The J gene is TRBJ1-4, the V gene TRBV3-1 (or the pseudogene TRBV3-2); no clear D gene. This CDR3 contains 13 residues. Germline V gene sequence: CDR1 LGHDT, CDR2 YNNKEL (reference sequence). The V end lost 1 base, the J end lost 4 bases, and 4 bases lay between the germline ends. The chain's CDR3 is CASSQAGNEKLFF. The CDR3 DNA is TGTGCCAGCAGCCAAGCGGGTAATGAAAAACTGTTTTTT.

This clone was seen more than once but under ten times. The chain's CDR3 is CATSPTGVEQFF. The CDR3 coding sequence is TGTGCCACCAGTCCGACAGGGGTTGAGCAGTTCTTC. The V call is TRBV24-1, the J call TRBJ2-1; 8 positions agree with TRBD1. Looked up from germline, CDR1 is KGHDR and CDR2 is SFDVKD. The junction had 3 bases not matched to a gene; V was cut back by 6 bases and J by 9 bases. The CDR3 contains 12 residues.

This chain connects TRBV6-7 to TRBJ2-3, with TRBD2 matching 9 bases. TRBV6-7 is labeled an ORF, and its function is uncertain. The V and J ends lost 6 bases and 0 bases, in that order; junction bases with no gene match: 10. The CDR3 covers 17 residues. This CDR3 reads CASSHLRTSASTDTQYF. The CDR3 bases are TGTGCCAGCAGCCACCTACGGACTAGCGCTAGCACAGATACGCAGTATTTT.

This clone was observed a handful of times. Here the CDR3 DNA reads TGTGCCAGCAGCTTACGAGCGGGGGCAGAGACCCAGTACTTC. This encodes CASSLRAGAETQYF. The genes are TRBV5-4 and TRBJ2-5, with 8 bases fitting TRBD2. V shed 2 bases and J 4 bases; nucleotides not matched to a gene: 4. CDR1 and CDR2 (germline): SGHNT, YYREEE (reference sequence). The CDR3 loop spans 14 amino acids.

The CDR3 region has the DNA TGCGCCAGCAGCCGAATCCTCGGACAGCCTAATGAAAAACTGTTTTTT. Translation: CASSRILGQPNEKLFF. The chain combines TRBV4-3 with TRBJ1-4, with D perhaps TRBD1 (6 bases). There are 16 residues in the CDR3. V lost 4 bases and J 3 bases, leaving 15 bases between the germline ends. Germline CDR1 LGHNA, CDR2 YSLEER.

V and J are TRBV5-1 and TRBJ2-5; no reliable D call. V lost 4 bases and J 3 bases, leaving 4 bases between the germline ends. Germline V lookup: CDR1 SGHRS, CDR2 YFSETQ. This CDR3 comprises 11 residues. Here the CDR3 reads CASSVKETQYF. The CDR3 DNA is TGCGCCAGCAGCGTCAAAGAGACCCAGTACTTC.

This clone occurred once. The rearrangement links TRBV3-1 (or the pseudogene TRBV3-2) to TRBJ1-4; tentative D call: TRBD1 (5 bases). The CDR3 sequence is 17 residues long. Trimming took off 4 bases at V and 2 bases at J, with 17 bases between the two ends. Germline-derived CDR1 and CDR2 are LGHDT and YNNKEL (reference sequence). Here the CDR3 reads CASSRDVFAGTNEKLFF. In DNA form, the CDR3 reads TGTGCCAGCAGCCGCGACGTTTTCGCAGGGACTAATGAAAAACTGTTTTTT.

The chain recombines TRBV10-1 with TRBJ2-3; 7 bases fit TRBD1. The CDR3 is 16 amino acids. The ends lost 3 bases at V and 4 bases at J; junction bases unmatched: 10. CDR1 and CDR2 (germline): WNHNN, SYGVQD (reference sequence). The CDR3 sequence: CASSEDRAGDADTQYF. CDR3 in DNA: TGCGCCAGCAGTGAAGACAGGGCGGGTGATGCAGATACGCAGTATTTT.

This clone has a handful of counts. V and J are TRBV7-9 and TRBJ1-6, with a weak D call TRBD1 (6 bases). The CDR3 sequence is 15 residues long. CDR1 is SEHNR, CDR2 FQNEAQ, per germline (reference sequence). V gave up 6 bases and J gave up 6 bases, with 15 bases separating them. Here the CDR3 reads CASSPTGTPNSPLHF. DNA of the CDR3: TGTGCCAGCAGTCCAACGGGGACACCTAATTCACCCCTCCACTTT.

This clone was counted between two and nine times. This sequence joins TRBV5-1 and TRBJ2-3; D perhaps matches TRBD1 (5 bases). The CDR3 contains 14 residues. Germline V lookup: CDR1 SGHRS, CDR2 YFSETQ. V gave up 10 bases and J gave up 1 base, with 16 bases separating them. In nucleotides, the CDR3 is TGCGCCTCCCAGCTTCGACAGCGCACAGATACGCAGTATTTT. This translates into CASQLRQRTDTQYF.

This sequence joins TRBV11-2 and TRBJ2-1, with 10 bases aligning to TRBD1. The junction had 3 bases not matched to a gene; V was cut back by 4 bases and J by 3 bases. The CDR3 has 15 residues. The germline V gene encodes CDR1 SGHAT and CDR2 FQNNGV. The DNA for the CDR3 is TGTGCCAGCAGCTCTGGACAGGGGGGCTACAATGAGCAGTTCTTC. This sequence encodes CASSSGQGGYNEQFF.

The chain recombines TRBV6-5 with TRBJ1-6; D call uncertain. The V gene's germline CDR1 is MNHEY and CDR2 SVGAGI. The germline V and J ends were trimmed by 0 bases and 7 bases, with 7 bases remaining between them. The CDR3 loop spans 14 amino acids. The CDR3 nucleotides are TGTGCCAGCAGTTACTCGTTGCGGAATTCACCCCTCCACTTT. It encodes CASSYSLRNSPLHF.

The sample holds a few counts of this clone. The rearrangement uses TRBV10-3 and TRBJ1-2, with D perhaps TRBD1 (5 bases). The V end lost 3 bases, the J end lost 3 bases, and 14 bases lay between the germline ends. CDR3 length: 15 amino acids. The germline V gene has CDR1 ENHRY and CDR2 SYGVKD. The CDR3 sequence: CAISEPRAGDYGYTF. In nucleotides, the CDR3 is TGTGCCATCAGTGAACCCAGGGCAGGAGACTATGGCTACACCTTC.